This T cell receptor beta chain was identified during a study of cytomegalovirus exposure and HLA in healthy donors. Study observations and caveats: Equally common other TCR beta chains were less clonally expanded than HLA-associated ones, a later analysis found.

Primers: 60 Vbeta forward and 13 Jbeta reverse. Clones were sequenced by immunoSEQ multiplex PCR, and TCRdb holds only the in-frame ones, with some missing. The table lists about 140,000 clones, about three quarters of them singletons. With regard to this clone: Its antigen is unidentified.

This CDR3 region has 14 residues. Germline values: CDR1 SGDLS, CDR2 YYNGEE. Trimming left V 0 bases short and J 3 bases short, with 10 bases between. This chain links TRBV9 with TRBJ2-7, with a weak D call TRBD2 (5 bases). The sequenced material came from PBMCs. The receptor comes from a woman aged 25-40 years in good health and CMV-seronegative. In nucleotides, the CDR3 is TGTGCCAGCAGCGTAGATCCGGGGAGCTACGAGCAGTACTTC. This gives the protein CASSVDPGSYEQYF.